The entry below gives a single TCR beta chain sequence along with its context. Per the germline V gene, CDR1 is SEHNR and CDR2 is FQNEAQ (reference sequence). This CDR3 is built from 14 residues. Deletions cut 5 bases from V and 5 bases from J, with 15 bases between. A single record per CDR3 protein comes from TCRdb applying MiXCR to the reads. The table lists around 210,000 distinct CDR3 sequences, around 6.2% of them singletons. The data are from a study of T cell repertoires in cytomegalovirus infection. Sequencing used PBMCs. This receptor was identified in a human donor in good health (CMV status not recorded). Some clones in this sample may be carry-over from other donors' samples. This chain links TRBV7-9 with TRBJ1-2; tentatively, D is TRBD1 (6 bases). In DNA form, the CDR3 reads TGTGCCAGCAGCGAGTGGACAGAGGCTTATGGCTACACCTTC. Translation: CASSEWTEAYGYTF.